The 30 T cell receptor beta chains given below trace back to one sample, sequenced in a study of T cell repertoires in cytomegalovirus infection (dated by TCRdb to about 2019). The sequencer was an Illumina HiSeq 1500. TCRdb trimmed public reads at Q25 via fastp, called clones via MiXCR and kept in-frame beta chains. Rows are combined by CDR3 protein, so each entry shows the most common genes and DNA. The sample table lists a few hundred thousand distinct CDR3 sequences, around 27% of them with a count of one. The ten largest make up roughly an eighth of the sample. The sample comprised PBMCs. The receptors were sampled from a human donor in good health (CMV status not recorded). Some clones in this sample may be carry-over from other donors' samples.

The genes are TRBV28 and TRBJ2-7, with D maybe TRBD2 (5 bases). CDR1 is MDHEN and CDR2 is SYDVKM in the germline V gene. The CDR3 extends over 14 amino acids. Trimming shortened V by 5 bases and J by 4 bases, and 15 bases separated the two germline ends. CDR3 DNA: TGTGCCAGCAGTCCTGCAAGGAGGCGATACGAGCAGTACTTC. This sequence encodes CASSPARRRYEQYF.

This clonotype occurred many times. The CDR3 nucleotides read TGTGCCAGCAGCTTAAGCGGGATACTAGACAATGAGCAGTTCTTC. Encoded protein: CASSLSGILDNEQFF. The V and J genes are TRBV7-8 and TRBJ2-1, with 7 nucleotides matching TRBD2. V lost 2 bases, J lost 5 bases, and 6 bases stayed unmatched. The CDR3 totals 15 residues. Germline V gene data show CDR1 as SGHVS and CDR2 as FQNEAQ. Drawing the rest from reference TRBV7-8 and TRBJ2-1, the complete variable domain is GAGVSQSPRYKVAKRGQDVALRCDPISGHVSLFWYQQALGQGPEFLTYFQNEAQLDKSGLPSDRFFAERPEGSVSTLKIQRTQQEDSAVYLCASSLSGILDNEQFFGPGTRLTVL.

This sequence joins TRBV29-1 and TRBJ2-7; 9 bases agree with TRBD1. CDR3 length: 11 residues. In germline, CDR1 is SQVTM, CDR2 ANQGSEA. V was clipped by 6 bases and J by 6 bases; unmatched bases: 3. CDR3: CSVRTGVEQYV. CDR3 nucleotide sequence: TGCAGCGTAAGGACAGGGGTCGAGCAGTACGTC.

In this sample, this clonotype turned up many times. V is TRBV7-2 and J is TRBJ1-1; tentatively, D is TRBD1 (5 bases). V was trimmed by 1 base and J by 10 bases, leaving 22 bases between them. Germline V CDR1 and CDR2: SGHTA, FQGNSA. The CDR3 sequence is 16 residues long. The DNA of the CDR3 is TGTGCCAGCAGCTTAGATCCACAGGTGGCACGGTCGTTAGCTTTCTTT. Encoded protein: CASSLDPQVARSLAFF.

V and J are TRBV6-6 and TRBJ2-2, with 8 bases lining up with TRBD2. The CDR3 covers 14 residues. Germline V CDR1 and CDR2: MNHNY, SVGAGI (reference sequence). J gave up 7 bases and V 7 bases, and 8 bases lay outside the gene matches. CDR3 sequence reads: CASTRLALGGELFF. CDR3 DNA sequence: TGTGCCAGCACCAGACTAGCGCTGGGCGGGGAGCTGTTTTTT.

The rearrangement joins TRBV19 to TRBJ2-7; 9 nucleotides match TRBD2. Germline V gives CDR1 LNHDA, CDR2 SQIVND (reference sequence). The trim removed 3 bases at V and 7 bases at J, leaving 7 bases unmatched. The CDR3 extends over 14 amino acids. DNA for the CDR3: TGTGCCAGTAGTATGGGACTAGCTTTCGGTGAGCAGTACTTC. This encodes CASSMGLAFGEQYF.

The rearrangement joins TRBV27 to TRBJ2-1; a possible D gene is TRBD1 (6 bases). The V gene's germline CDR1 is MNHEY and CDR2 SMNVEV (reference sequence). Trimming left V 4 bases short and J 2 bases short, with 9 bases between. The CDR3 runs 14 residues. CDR3 coding DNA: TGTGCCAGCAGTTCAGGGGCCCCCTACAATGAGCAGTTCTTC. Protein sequence: CASSSGAPYNEQFF.

This clonotype was observed a handful of times. V and J are TRBV7-9 and TRBJ2-3, with 10 bases matching TRBD2. From germline, CDR1 is SEHNR and CDR2 FQNEAQ (reference sequence). V lost 4 bases to trimming and J lost 1 base; unmatched junction nucleotides: 2. The length of the CDR3 is 15 residues. The CDR3 loop is CASSSTSGGTDTQYF. CDR3 bases: TGTGCCAGCAGCTCTACTAGCGGGGGCACAGATACGCAGTATTTT.

The chain recombines TRBV9 with TRBJ1-4; the match to TRBD1 covers 8 bases. The CDR3 spans 15 residues. Per the germline V gene, CDR1 is SGDLS and CDR2 is YYNGEE. The V and J ends lost 4 bases and 7 bases, in that order; junction bases with no gene match: 9. In nucleotides, the CDR3 is TGTGCCAGCAGCCCCGGACAGGGTCCAGGTGAAAAACTGTTTTTT. Amino acid sequence: CASSPGQGPGEKLFF.

This chain joins TRBV6-1 and TRBJ2-3, with a weak D call TRBD2 (6 bases). V gave up 8 bases and J gave up 3 bases, with 12 bases separating them. The CDR3 sequence is 13 residues long. Germline V lookup: CDR1 MNHNS, CDR2 SASEGT. CDR3 residues: CASGGGRTDTQYF. In nucleotides, the CDR3 is TGTGCCAGCGGAGGAGGGCGAACAGATACGCAGTATTTT.

This clonotype was seen more than once but under ten times. The chain links TRBV6-2 or TRBV6-3 to TRBJ1-5; 7 nucleotides line up with TRBD1. V dropped 7 bases and J dropped 4; count of bases not matched to a gene: 7. Germline V gives CDR1 MNHEY, CDR2 SVGEGT. The CDR3 length is 14 residues. This CDR3 reads CASKWWGQNQPQHF. In nucleotides, the CDR3 is TGTGCCAGCAAATGGTGGGGACAGAATCAGCCCCAGCATTTT.

J is TRBJ2-5 and V is TRBV27; a possible D gene is TRBD2 (5 bases). Trimming shortened V by 6 bases and J by 4 bases, and 15 bases separated the two germline ends. Germline CDR1 and CDR2: MNHEY and SMNVEV (reference sequence). The CDR3 totals 14 residues. CDR3 protein: CASRRTSYGETQYF. The DNA for the CDR3 is TGTGCCAGCAGGAGAACTAGTTATGGAGAGACCCAGTACTTC.

This clonotype was counted a few times. The chain recombines TRBV29-1 with TRBJ2-3; perhaps D is TRBD1 or TRBD2 (6 bases each). The CDR3 totals 17 residues. The V end was cut by 4 bases, the J end by 2 bases, with 22 bases between. CDR1 is SQVTM, CDR2 ANQGSEA, per germline. DNA of the CDR3: TGCAGCGTTGTCCATTCAACAGGGTGGGGGGCCACAGATACGCAGTATTTT. This sequence encodes CSVVHSTGWGATDTQYF.

The CDR3 nucleotides are TGTGCCAGCAGTTTAAGTCCGACGTTTTCCGGACTCTACGAGCAGTACTTC. It specifies CASSLSPTFSGLYEQYF. The chain is built from TRBV12-3 or TRBV12-4 and TRBJ2-7, with D maybe TRBD2 (5 bases). This CDR3 spans 17 amino acids. The V gene lost 2 bases and the J gene lost 3 bases, with 20 bases spanning the gap.

The genes are TRBV6-1 and TRBJ2-7; 9 bases line up with TRBD2. The CDR3 consists of 13 residues. V trimming: 10 bases; J trimming: 4 bases; junction bases outside the gene matches: 8. CDR1 and CDR2 from the germline V gene are MNHNS and SASEGT. The CDR3: CATQGLAGYEQYF. CDR3 sequence (DNA): TGTGCCACCCAGGGGCTAGCGGGGTACGAGCAGTACTTC.

For this clonotype: A much larger clone is a single base away; this may be a read error. The J gene is TRBJ1-1, the V gene TRBV7-2; D uncertain. V gave up 4 bases and J gave up 4 bases, with 4 bases separating them. This CDR3 has 11 amino acids. CDR1 is SGHTA and CDR2 is FQGNSA in the germline V gene. CDR3 loop: CASSSITEAFF. The DNA for the CDR3 is TGTGCCAGCAGCTCGATCACTGAAGCTTTCTTT.

This sequence joins TRBV29-1 and TRBJ2-5; 13 positions agree with TRBD2. Germline trimming cut 6 bases from V and 5 bases from J; bases unmatched to any gene: 3. Germline V gene lookup returns CDR1 SQVTM and CDR2 ANQGSEA. The CDR3 extends over 13 amino acids. The CDR3 DNA reads TGCAGCGTGTGGACTAGCGGGAGTGAGACCCAGTACTTC. Amino acid sequence: CSVWTSGSETQYF.

As DNA, the CDR3 is TGTGCCAGCAGTTACCCCGTAAGGACCTATGGCTACACCTTC. This gives the protein CASSYPVRTYGYTF. The gene calls are TRBV6-2 or TRBV6-3 and TRBJ1-2, with D hard to call. The CDR3 is 14 residues long. The germline gives CDR1 MNHEY, CDR2 SVGEGT. Trimming shortened V by 2 bases and J by 4 bases, and 11 bases separated the two germline ends.

J is TRBJ1-5 and V is TRBV15, with D uncertain. Germline lookup yields CDR1 LNHNV and CDR2 YYDKDF (reference sequence). The CDR3 covers 12 residues. Trimming took off 2 bases at V and 8 bases at J, with 7 bases between the two ends. The CDR3 protein is CATSRFKEPQHF. CDR3 coding DNA: TGTGCCACCAGCAGATTCAAGGAGCCCCAGCATTTT. The full variable domain, rest sourced from reference TRBV15 and TRBJ1-5, is DAMVIQNPRYQVTQFGKPVTLSCSQTLNHNVMYWYQQKSSQAPKLLFHYYDKDFNNEADTPDNFQSRRPNTSFCFLDIRSPGLGDTAMYLCATSRFKEPQHFGDGTRLSIL.

This clonotype was seen at least ten times. The chain employs TRBV7-8 and TRBJ2-7; maybe TRBD2 (6 bases). Per the germline V gene, CDR1 is SGHVS and CDR2 is FQNEAQ. The V gene lost 5 bases and the J gene lost 0 bases, with 14 bases spanning the gap. CDR3 size: 15 residues. Here the CDR3 DNA reads TGTGCCAGCAGCCGGCCTAGCGAACCCTCCTACGAGCAGTACTTC. Its protein product is CASSRPSEPSYEQYF.

This chain uses TRBV7-9 with TRBJ1-4; 7 bases map to TRBD1. In germline, CDR1 is SEHNR, CDR2 FQNEAQ (reference sequence). The CDR3 contains 17 residues. V gave up 6 bases and J gave up 1 base; unmatched junction bases: 11. The CDR3 region is CASRSHRGDRTNEKLFF. In DNA, the CDR3 is TGTGCCAGCAGATCGCACAGGGGAGATAGAACTAATGAAAAACTGTTTTTT.

The table lists this clonotype with a count of one. The chain links TRBV4-3 to TRBJ1-6, with D perhaps TRBD1 (5 bases). Trimming left V 0 bases short and J 9 bases short, with 15 bases between. This CDR3 contains 16 residues. Germline V gives CDR1 LGHNA, CDR2 YSLEER. The CDR3 spells CASSQDAGQSPSPLHF. The CDR3 DNA reads TGCGCCAGCAGCCAAGATGCGGGGCAGTCTCCTTCACCCCTCCACTTT.

There are many counts of this clonotype. In DNA form, the CDR3 reads TGCAGTGCCTTACAGGGTAATCAGCCCCAGCATTTT. Translated: CSALQGNQPQHF. This sequence joins TRBV20-1 and TRBJ1-5, with D tentatively TRBD1 (6 bases). The CDR3 consists of 12 residues. Germline V gives CDR1 DFQATT, CDR2 SNEGSKA (reference sequence). V lost 6 bases to trimming and J lost 4 bases, with 10 bases between them.

The chain has TRBV20-1 and TRBJ2-3, with 9 bases that match TRBD1. The CDR3 loop spans 13 amino acids. Germline V gene sequence: CDR1 DFQATT, CDR2 SNEGSKA (reference sequence). V trimming: 5 bases; J trimming: 1 base; junction bases outside the gene matches: 1. The chain's CDR3 is CSAGDRGTDTQYF. DNA of the CDR3: TGCAGTGCTGGGGACAGGGGCACAGATACGCAGTATTTT.

The genes are TRBV7-4 and TRBJ1-1; 10 nucleotides align to TRBD1. Trimming at V came to 4 bases and at J to 2 bases, leaving 7 bases not matched to a gene. The CDR3 has 16 residues. CDR1 and CDR2 from the germline V gene are SGHVT and SQSDAQ. CDR3 sequence (DNA): TGTGCCAGCAGCTCGACAGGGGGCTATACCAACACTGAAGCTTTCTTT. Encoded protein: CASSSTGGYTNTEAFF.

This clonotype came up many times. V and J are TRBV11-2 and TRBJ2-7; 11 bases fit TRBD1. J was trimmed by 2 bases and V by 5 bases; bases with no gene match: 5. Germline loops: CDR1 SGHAT, CDR2 FQNNGV. CDR3 length: 15 residues. The CDR3 here is CASSTGQGVPYEQYV. The DNA for the CDR3 is TGTGCCAGCAGCACGGGACAGGGGGTTCCCTACGAGCAGTACGTC.

This clonotype came up many times. V is TRBV7-2 and J is TRBJ2-7; 8 nucleotides line up with TRBD1. The V gene end was trimmed by 5 bases and the J gene end by 2 bases; junction bases not matched to a gene: 8. This CDR3 is built from 15 residues. Germline values: CDR1 SGHTA, CDR2 FQGNSA. In nucleotides, the CDR3 is TGTGCCAGCAGCCCCCGGACAGGGATCACCTACGAGCAGTACTTC. This sequence encodes CASSPRTGITYEQYF.

This clonotype turned up a few times. Compared with germline, one end of the junction differs, possibly owing to a read error. The rearrangement joins TRBV28 to TRBJ1-6; 7 bases are shared with TRBD1. CDR1 is MDHEN, CDR2 SYDVKM, per germline. The CDR3 extends over 13 amino acids. In DNA form, the CDR3 reads TGTGCCAGCAGTCCGGGACAGAAAGTTCTTTTACGCTTT. The encoded protein is CASSPGQKVLLRF.

This clonotype was picked up many times. V gene TRBV7-2 combines with J gene TRBJ2-3, with D uncertain. Germline V gene sequence: CDR1 SGHTA, CDR2 FQGNSA. Trimming shortened V by 8 bases and J by 0 bases, and 9 bases separated the two germline ends. CDR3 length: 13 amino acids. CDR3 bases: TGTGCCAGCTCCCCCTATAGCACAGATACGCAGTATTTT. It is translated as CASSPYSTDTQYF.

V and J are TRBV29-1 and TRBJ2-1; 9 bases map to TRBD2. CDR1 SQVTM and CDR2 ANQGSEA come from the germline V gene. After removal of 0 bases from V and 10 bases from J, the junction contained 10 bases not matched to a gene. CDR3 length: 15 residues. CDR3 DNA sequence: TGCAGCGTTGAAGATCGTGCGGGAGGGCCAAGGGAGCAGTTCTTC. Translated, it gives CSVEDRAGGPREQFF.